These 32 T cell receptor beta chains originate from one sample sequenced in a study of low-dose radiotherapy and immunotherapy resistance in tumors (dated by TCRdb to 2022 to 2024). The sample's time point label, decoded: before trial treatment. This sample was sequenced with an Illumina HiSeq 2500. To make first-strand cDNA, Superscript III was used along with a set of TRAV- and TRBV-specific primers so that both the TCRalpha and TCRbeta chains were covered. TCRs were amplified with Phusion for 15 to 25 PCR cycles using a constant-region primer together with the adapter attached to the V primers. The public sequencing data were trimmed at Q25 with fastp and processed into clonotypes with MiXCR by TCRdb, which kept only in-frame beta chains. Rows are combined by CDR3 protein, so each entry shows the most common genes and DNA. This sample comprises approximately 90,000 distinct CDR3 sequences, roughly 19% of them detected only once. The leading ten clones occupy roughly 2.8% of the sample.

The material sequenced was PBMCs, taken before treatment. The receptors stem from a male donor with prostate cancer.

This clonotype has a count of ten or more. The chain uses TRBV15 and TRBJ2-1; D unresolved. The length of the CDR3 is 13 residues. Germline lookup yields CDR1 LNHNV and CDR2 YYDKDF (reference sequence). V lost 0 bases, J lost 11 bases, and 11 bases lay in between. CDR3 in amino acids: CATSRDRGPKQFF. CDR3 in DNA: TGTGCCACCAGCAGAGATAGAGGCCCCAAGCAGTTCTTC.

This clonotype was recorded many times. This rearrangement joins TRBV5-1 to TRBJ2-3, with D possibly called TRBD1 or TRBD2 (6 bases each). Germline V CDR1 and CDR2: SGHRS, YFSETQ. This CDR3 region has 15 residues. The V end lost 0 bases, the J end lost 5 bases, and 13 bases lay between the germline ends. The chain's CDR3 is CASSLDRGHGDTQYF. CDR3 sequence (DNA): TGCGCCAGCAGCTTGGATCGGGGGCATGGAGATACGCAGTATTTT. The whole variable domain, remainder taken from reference TRBV5-1 and TRBJ2-3, is KAGVTQTPRYLIKTRGQQVTLSCSPISGHRSVSWYQQTPGQGLQFLFEYFSETQRNKGNFPGRFSGRQFSNSRSEMNVSTLELGDSALYLCASSLDRGHGDTQYFGPGTRLTVL.

This clonotype was counted ten times or more. V and J are TRBV7-9 and TRBJ1-3; 7 bases fit TRBD1. The germline CDR1 and CDR2 sequences are SEHNR and FQNEAQ (reference sequence). V lost 5 bases, J lost 3 bases, and 13 bases stayed unmatched. The CDR3 contains 17 residues. This CDR3 is CASSLGQAGIVGNTIYF. For the CDR3, the DNA is TGTGCCAGCAGCCTCGGACAGGCTGGGATTGTTGGAAACACCATATATTTT. Variable domain in full (rest from reference TRBV7-9 and TRBJ1-3): DTGVSQNPRHKITKRGQNVTFRCDPISEHNRLYWYRQTLGQGPEFLTYFQNEAQLEKSRLLSDRFSAERPKGSFSTLEIQRTEQGDSAMYLCASSLGQAGIVGNTIYFGEGSWLTVV.

This clonotype was detected ten times or more. V gene TRBV14 combines with J gene TRBJ1-1; 7 bases are shared with TRBD1. This CDR3 spans 17 amino acids. V dropped 0 bases and J dropped 0; count of bases not matched to a gene: 7. Per germline, CDR1 SGHDN and CDR2 FVKESK. The CDR3 coding sequence is TGTGCCAGCAGCCAAGAAGACTTGGGACAGCTGAACACTGAAGCTTTCTTT. Its translation is CASSQEDLGQLNTEAFF. The full variable domain, with the rest looked up from reference TRBV14 and TRBJ1-1, is EAGVTQFPSHSVIEKGQTVTLRCDPISGHDNLYWYRRVMGKEIKFLLHFVKESKQDESGMPNNRFLAERTGGTYSTLKVQPAELEDSGVYFCASSQEDLGQLNTEAFFGQGTRLTVV.

This clonotype was detected ten times or more. The chain is built from TRBV6-1 and TRBJ2-7; D might be TRBD1 (5 bases). V was trimmed by 2 bases and J by 2 bases, leaving 10 bases between them. CDR1 and CDR2 (germline): MNHNS, SASEGT. The CDR3 has 14 residues. CDR3 region: CASSESGSTYEQYF. CDR3 nucleotides: TGTGCCAGCAGTGAATCAGGGTCAACCTACGAGCAGTACTTC.

This sequence joins TRBV28 and TRBJ2-2, with 8 bases matching TRBD2. Per germline, CDR1 MDHEN and CDR2 SYDVKM. The CDR3 extends over 15 amino acids. The V and J ends lost 7 bases and 5 bases, in that order; junction bases with no gene match: 9. The CDR3 here is CASTSLRGGTGELFF. For the CDR3, the DNA is TGTGCCAGCACCTCCCTCCGGGGGGGTACCGGGGAGCTGTTTTTT.

This clonotype was counted many times. The V and J genes are TRBV7-2 and TRBJ1-2; 8 bases align to TRBD1. Germline CDR1 reads SGHTA; CDR2 reads FQGNSA. J gave up 6 bases and V 6 bases, and 9 bases lay outside the gene matches. This CDR3 region has 14 residues. CDR3 sequence (DNA): TGTGCCAGCAGACCGTCCAGGGGGCAACATGGCTACACCTTC. This encodes CASRPSRGQHGYTF.

Many counts were recorded for this clonotype. The V and J genes are TRBV4-1 and TRBJ1-4; unclear D gene. The germline V and J ends were trimmed by 3 bases and 7 bases, with 6 bases remaining between them. The germline CDR1 and CDR2 sequences are MGHRA and YSYEKL. The CDR3 is 12 amino acids. CDR3 DNA sequence: TGCGCCAGCAGCCAGGCGGGTGAAAAACTGTTTTTT. This encodes CASSQAGEKLFF.

This clonotype was counted many times. V usage is TRBV7-9 and J usage is TRBJ2-5; D is perhaps TRBD2 (6 bases). CDR1 is SEHNR, CDR2 FQNEAQ, per germline (reference sequence). The V and J ends lost 1 base and 4 bases respectively, with 10 bases between them. The CDR3 is made up of 14 amino acids. The CDR3 spells CASSLGLGGETQYF. The CDR3 region has the DNA TGTGCCAGCAGCTTAGGGCTGGGGGGAGAGACCCAGTACTTC.

This clonotype was counted ten times or more. The gene calls are TRBV4-1 and TRBJ1-3, with 7 bases lining up with TRBD1. Trimming cost V 4 bases and J 4 bases; bases outside gene matches: 7. CDR1 is MGHRA, CDR2 YSYEKL, per germline. The CDR3 totals 15 residues. The CDR3 reads CASSREQGQGNTIYF. CDR3 nucleotides: TGCGCCAGCAGCCGAGAACAGGGGCAAGGAAACACCATATATTTT.

This clonotype came up many times. The rearrangement joins TRBV7-9 to TRBJ2-3, with 7 nucleotides matching TRBD1. The CDR3 is made up of 17 amino acids. Germline V gives CDR1 SEHNR, CDR2 FQNEAQ (reference sequence). The V and J ends lost 5 bases and 1 base, in that order; junction bases with no gene match: 12. The CDR3 DNA sequence: TGTGCCAGCAGCGCTTCTACCCGACAGGGCCGCACAGATACGCAGTATTTT. Translated, it gives CASSASTRQGRTDTQYF. The full variable domain, in which reference TRBV7-9 and TRBJ2-3 provide the parts outside the CDR3, is DTGVSQNPRHKITKRGQNVTFRCDPISEHNRLYWYRQTLGQGPEFLTYFQNEAQLEKSRLLSDRFSAERPKGSFSTLEIQRTEQGDSAMYLCASSASTRQGRTDTQYFGPGTRLTVL.

The chain recombines TRBV10-3 with TRBJ2-7, with TRBD1 matching over 8 bases. The CDR3 contains 15 residues. J was trimmed by 0 bases and V by 7 bases; bases with no gene match: 8. CDR1 is ENHRY, CDR2 SYGVKD, per germline. In DNA form, the CDR3 reads TGTGCCATCAATAAGGGACAGGACCCCTCCTACGAGCAGTACTTC. The encoded protein is CAINKGQDPSYEQYF.

There are many counts of this clonotype. At one end, the junction sequence differs from germline, possibly due to a read error. The chain carries TRBV7-7 and TRBJ2-2, with a possible D match to TRBD2 (7 bases). The CDR3 contains 14 residues. Germline CDR1 reads SSHAT; CDR2 reads FNYEAQ (reference sequence). The chain's CDR3 is CASSFEGGSRELFF. Written as DNA, the CDR3 is TGTGCTAGCAGCTTTGAGGGGGGGAGCCGGGAGCTGTTTTTT.

This clonotype is categorized as medium-sized (0.01 to 0.1%). This chain joins TRBV5-4 and TRBJ1-2, with TRBD1 matching 7 bases. The V gene end was trimmed by 4 bases and the J gene end by 9 bases; junction bases not matched to a gene: 12. The CDR3 covers 14 residues. The V gene's germline CDR1 is SGHNT and CDR2 YYREEE (reference sequence). CDR3 coding DNA: TGTGCCAGCAGCCTACAGACAGGGCCCCTTAGCTACACCTTC. Its translation: CASSLQTGPLSYTF.

This clonotype was counted ten times or more. This chain joins TRBV7-2 and TRBJ2-5; the match to TRBD2 covers 9 bases. CDR3 length: 15 amino acids. Germline-derived CDR1 and CDR2 are SGHTA and FQGNSA. V shed 1 base and J 4 bases; nucleotides not matched to a gene: 4. This CDR3 is CASSLVAGGAETQYF. The CDR3 nucleotides are TGTGCCAGCAGCTTAGTCGCGGGGGGGGCAGAGACCCAGTACTTC.

This clonotype was picked up many times. The genes are TRBV11-2 and TRBJ2-7; TRBD1 aligns across 9 bases. CDR3 length equals 15 residues. The V and J ends lost 4 bases and 7 bases, in that order; junction bases with no gene match: 11. Per germline, CDR1 SGHAT and CDR2 FQNNGV. The DNA of the CDR3 is TGTGCCAGCAGCTCTCCGGACAGGGGAGAGAGGGAGCAGTACTTC. Translated: CASSSPDRGEREQYF.

This clonotype was recorded at least ten times. The rearrangement uses TRBV6-1 and TRBJ1-5; D possibly corresponds to TRBD1 (6 bases). This CDR3 is 15 amino acids long. V lost 10 bases and J lost 3, with 19 bases in between. Germline V CDR1 and CDR2: MNHNS, SASEGT. The CDR3 DNA reads as TGTGCCACTGGGGGCCATGGCAGTTACAATCAGCCCCAGCATTTT. This gives the protein CATGGHGSYNQPQHF.

This clonotype was seen ten or more times. The chain has TRBV11-3 and TRBJ2-7, with a possible D match to TRBD2 (6 bases). This CDR3 is built from 16 residues. Germline assignment: CDR1 SGHNT and CDR2 YENEEA. Trimming pared 1 base from V and 3 bases from J, leaving 16 bases between. The CDR3 sequence: CASSLAGPRGLYEQYF. As DNA, the CDR3 is TGTGCCAGCAGCTTAGCGGGTCCACGGGGACTCTACGAGCAGTACTTC.

V usage is TRBV5-6 and J usage is TRBJ2-3; 8 nucleotides match TRBD1. From germline, CDR1 is SGHDT and CDR2 YYEEEE. This CDR3 is built from 15 residues. The V gene end was trimmed by 4 bases and the J gene end by 3 bases; junction bases not matched to a gene: 7. The CDR3 DNA reads TGTGCCAGCAGCGGGGCCAGGGGGCGGACAGATACGCAGTATTTT. Protein: CASSGARGRTDTQYF. The whole variable domain, remainder taken from reference TRBV5-6 and TRBJ2-3, is DAGVTQSPTHLIKTRGQQVTLRCSPKSGHDTVSWYQQALGQGPQFIFQYYEEEERQRGNFPDRFSGHQFPNYSSELNVNALLLGDSALYLCASSGARGRTDTQYFGPGTRLTVL.

This clonotype was seen repeatedly, ten times or more. The chain employs TRBV11-2 and TRBJ2-1; 7 bases line up with TRBD1. V lost 3 bases and J lost 1; bases outside the gene matches: 9. The CDR3 contains 17 residues. Per the germline V gene, CDR1 is SGHAT and CDR2 is FQNNGV. The CDR3 region is CASSFTPRQGSYNEQFF. The DNA for the CDR3 is TGTGCCAGCAGCTTTACCCCGAGACAGGGATCCTACAATGAGCAGTTCTTC. The whole variable domain, filled in from reference TRBV11-2 and TRBJ2-1, reads EAGVAQSPRYKIIEKRQSVAFWCNPISGHATLYWYQQILGQGPKLLIQFQNNGVVDDSQLPKDRFSAERLKGVDSTLKIQPAKLEDSAVYLCASSFTPRQGSYNEQFFGPGTRLTVL.

The sample holds many counts of this clonotype. The CDR3 nucleotides are TGTGCCAGTAGAAAGGGAGCCTACGAGCAGTACTTC. Translating gives CASRKGAYEQYF. The J gene is TRBJ2-7, the V gene TRBV27, with D maybe TRBD2 (5 bases). This CDR3 is 12 amino acids long. Per the germline V gene, CDR1 is MNHEY and CDR2 is SMNVEV (reference sequence). The V end was cut by 9 bases, the J end by 2 bases, with 11 bases between.

This clonotype occurred many times. The genes are TRBV18 and TRBJ2-3, with D perhaps matching TRBD1 (6 bases). Looked up from germline, CDR1 is KGHSH and CDR2 is LQKENI. CDR3 length: 14 residues. V lost 0 bases and J 10 bases, leaving 14 bases between the germline ends. The CDR3 DNA reads TGTGCCAGCTCACCACCAACGGAGACAGGTGCGCAGTATTTT. Encoded protein: CASSPPTETGAQYF. Together with reference TRBV18 and TRBJ2-3, the CDR3 gives the full variable domain: NAGVMQNPRHLVRRRGQEARLRCSPMKGHSHVYWYRQLPEEGLKFMVYLQKENIIDESGMPKERFSAEFPKEGPSILRIQQVVRGDSAAYFCASSPPTETGAQYFGPGTRLTVL.

This clonotype was counted at least ten times. The V call is TRBV7-9, the J call TRBJ2-7; 9 nucleotides match TRBD1. The CDR3 is 17 residues long. Germline loops: CDR1 SEHNR, CDR2 FQNEAQ (reference sequence). The junction had 10 bases not matched to a gene; V was cut back by 4 bases and J by 0 bases. CDR3 residues: CASSSWRGTGSSYEQYF. CDR3 coding DNA: TGTGCCAGCAGCTCGTGGAGGGGGACAGGGAGCTCCTACGAGCAGTACTTC.

The V call is TRBV3-1, the J call TRBJ2-7; D is possibly TRBD2 (6 bases). The germline CDR1 and CDR2 sequences are LGHDT and YNNKEL (reference sequence). The CDR3 spans 12 residues. V was pared by 4 bases and J by 6 bases, with 10 bases between. CDR3 loop: CASSPGLLEQYF. CDR3 nucleotides: TGTGCCAGCAGCCCGGGACTCCTCGAGCAGTACTTC.

This clonotype showed up many times. The V gene is TRBV6-2 or TRBV6-3, the J gene TRBJ1-4; D is unresolved. Germline-derived CDR1 and CDR2 are MNHEY and SVGEGT. The V end lost 5 bases, the J end lost 8 bases, and 15 bases lay between the germline ends. The CDR3 is made up of 14 amino acids. The CDR3 protein is CASSESSGEEKLFF. The CDR3 DNA reads TGTGCCAGCAGTGAATCAAGCGGCGAGGAAAAACTGTTTTTT.

This clonotype has at least ten counts. The J gene is TRBJ2-1, the V gene TRBV24-1; D is perhaps TRBD1 (5 bases). This CDR3 spans 14 amino acids. Germline loops: CDR1 KGHDR, CDR2 SFDVKD. The V end was cut by 0 bases, the J end by 8 bases, with 10 bases between. The chain's CDR3 is CATSDLGGADEQFF. The CDR3 nucleotides read TGTGCCACCAGTGATTTGGGTGGGGCCGATGAGCAGTTCTTC.

This clonotype was counted ten times or more. This chain connects TRBV24-1 to TRBJ2-1; D unresolved. Trimming took off 9 bases at V and 2 bases at J, with 13 bases between the two ends. The CDR3 is 14 amino acids. From germline, CDR1 is KGHDR and CDR2 SFDVKD. CDR3 in amino acids: CATLNEATYNEQFF. CDR3 bases: TGTGCCACCCTGAATGAGGCCACCTACAATGAGCAGTTCTTC.

This clonotype was seen just once. A read error is possible here, since a much larger clone lies one base away. V usage is TRBV30 and J usage is TRBJ2-2; D is unclear. Germline loops: CDR1 GTSNPN, CDR2 SVGIG (reference sequence). The CDR3 runs to 12 residues. CDR3 sequence reads: CARSGPSGELFF. The CDR3 DNA reads as TGTGCCCGGAGTGGGCCGTCCGGGGAGCTGTTTTTT. Filled out from reference TRBV30 and TRBJ2-2, the complete variable domain reads SQTIHQWPATLVQPVGSPLSLECTVEGTSNPNLYWYRQAAGRGLQLLFYSVGIGQISSEVPQNLSASRPQDRQFILSSKKLLLSDSGFYLCARSGPSGELFFGEGSRLTVL.

In this sample, this clonotype turned up many times. V and J are TRBV7-9 and TRBJ2-1, with a weak D call TRBD2 (6 bases). This CDR3 has 16 residues. Trimming left V 5 bases short and J 3 bases short, with 17 bases between. Germline-derived CDR1 and CDR2 are SEHNR and FQNEAQ (reference sequence). CDR3 region: CASSPPGGANYNEQFF. The DNA for the CDR3 is TGTGCCAGCAGCCCACCCGGCGGGGCCAACTACAATGAGCAGTTCTTC. The entire variable domain, with the rest obtained from reference TRBV7-9 and TRBJ2-1, is as follows: DTGVSQNPRHKITKRGQNVTFRCDPISEHNRLYWYRQTLGQGPEFLTYFQNEAQLEKSRLLSDRFSAERPKGSFSTLEIQRTEQGDSAMYLCASSPPGGANYNEQFFGPGTRLTVL.

The V gene is TRBV6-1, the J gene TRBJ1-2; D unclear. The CDR3 length is 14 residues. V lost 6 bases and J lost 2, with 13 bases in between. Germline CDR1 is MNHNS and CDR2 is SASEGT. In DNA, the CDR3 is TGTGCCAGCAGCCTGGTCGGTGGAAACTATGGCTACACCTTC. The encoded protein is CASSLVGGNYGYTF.

The chain carries TRBV6-5 and TRBJ1-3; weak D call: TRBD1 (5 bases). CDR1 is MNHEY, CDR2 SVGAGI, per germline. This CDR3 has 15 residues. V lost 10 bases, J lost 0 bases, and 16 bases lay in between. The CDR3 here is CATMPSGGSGNTIYF. For the CDR3, the DNA is TGTGCCACCATGCCCTCGGGGGGCTCTGGAAACACCATATATTTT.

In this sample, this clonotype turned up many times. The chain links TRBV19 to TRBJ1-6, with D possibly matching TRBD1 (6 bases). Deletions cut 3 bases from V and 6 bases from J, with 12 bases between. This CDR3 is 15 amino acids long. Germline-derived CDR1 and CDR2 are LNHDA and SQIVND (reference sequence). The CDR3 reads CASSIPGQLNSPLHF. The CDR3 DNA is TGTGCCAGTAGTATTCCCGGACAGCTTAATTCACCCCTCCACTTT.